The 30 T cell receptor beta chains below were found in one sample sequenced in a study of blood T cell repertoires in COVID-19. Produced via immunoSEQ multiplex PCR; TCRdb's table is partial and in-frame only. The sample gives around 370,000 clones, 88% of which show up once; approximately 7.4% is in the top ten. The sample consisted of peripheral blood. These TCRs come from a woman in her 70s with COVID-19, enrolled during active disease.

The chain's CDR3 is CASSPSGGDSSYNEQFF. The CDR3 region has the DNA TGTGCCAGCAGTCCTAGCGGGGGGGATAGCTCCTACAATGAGCAGTTCTTC. This sequence joins TRBV9 and TRBJ2-1; 12 bases line up with TRBD2. V was pared by 5 bases and J by 0 bases, with 6 bases of the junction left unmatched. CDR1 and CDR2 (germline): SGDLS, YYNGEE. The CDR3 consists of 17 residues. Complete variable domain (other parts from reference TRBV9 and TRBJ2-1): DSGVTQTPKHLITATGQRVTLRCSPRSGDLSVYWYQQSLDQGLQFLIQYYNGEERAKGNILERFSAQQFPDLHSELNLSSLELGDSALYFCASSPSGGDSSYNEQFFGPGTRLTVL.

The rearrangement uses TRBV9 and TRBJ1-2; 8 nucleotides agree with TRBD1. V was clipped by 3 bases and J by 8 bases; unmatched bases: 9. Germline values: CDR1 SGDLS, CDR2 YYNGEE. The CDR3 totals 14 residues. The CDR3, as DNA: TGTGCCAGCAGCGCTAGGACAGGGAAGGGCGGCTACACCTTC. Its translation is CASSARTGKGGYTF. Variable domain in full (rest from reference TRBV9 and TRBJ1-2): DSGVTQTPKHLITATGQRVTLRCSPRSGDLSVYWYQQSLDQGLQFLIQYYNGEERAKGNILERFSAQQFPDLHSELNLSSLELGDSALYFCASSARTGKGGYTFGSGTRLTVV.

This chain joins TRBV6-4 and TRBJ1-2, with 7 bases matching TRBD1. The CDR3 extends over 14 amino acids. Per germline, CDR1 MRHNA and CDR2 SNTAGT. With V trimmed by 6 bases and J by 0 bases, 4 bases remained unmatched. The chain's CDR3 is CASSAQGANYGYTF. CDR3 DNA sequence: TGTGCCAGCAGCGCCCAGGGGGCTAACTATGGCTACACCTTC.

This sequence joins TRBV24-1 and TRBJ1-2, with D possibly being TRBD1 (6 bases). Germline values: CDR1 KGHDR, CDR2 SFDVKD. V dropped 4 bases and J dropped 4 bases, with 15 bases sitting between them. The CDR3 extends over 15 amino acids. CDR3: CATSDTGQFGYGYTF. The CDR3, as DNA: TGTGCCACCAGTGACACCGGACAGTTTGGCTATGGCTACACCTTC.

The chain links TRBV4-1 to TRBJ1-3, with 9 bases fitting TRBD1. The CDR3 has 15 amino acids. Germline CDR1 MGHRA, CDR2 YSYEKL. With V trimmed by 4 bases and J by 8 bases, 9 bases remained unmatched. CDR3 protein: CASSLLPGQGDTIYF. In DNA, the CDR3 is TGCGCCAGCAGCCTATTACCGGGACAGGGAGACACCATATATTTT.

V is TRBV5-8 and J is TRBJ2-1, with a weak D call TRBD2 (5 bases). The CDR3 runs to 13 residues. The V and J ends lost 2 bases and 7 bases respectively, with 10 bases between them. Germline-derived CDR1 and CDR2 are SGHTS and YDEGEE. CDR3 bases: TGTGCCAGCAGCTTAGGGCCGGGGAATGAGCAGTTCTTC. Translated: CASSLGPGNEQFF. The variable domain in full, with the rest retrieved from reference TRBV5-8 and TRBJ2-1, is EAGVTQSPTHLIKTRGQQATLRCSPISGHTSVYWYQQALGLGLQFLLWYDEGEERNRGNFPPRFSGRQFPNYSSELNVNALELEDSALYLCASSLGPGNEQFFGPGTRLTVL.

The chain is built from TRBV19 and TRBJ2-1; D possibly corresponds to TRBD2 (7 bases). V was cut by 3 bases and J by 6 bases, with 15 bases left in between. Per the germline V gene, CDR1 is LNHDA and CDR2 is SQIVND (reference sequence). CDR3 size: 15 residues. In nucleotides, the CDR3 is TGTGCCAGTAGTATCTCGGGGGGCGGTATCAATGAGCAGTTCTTC. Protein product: CASSISGGGINEQFF.

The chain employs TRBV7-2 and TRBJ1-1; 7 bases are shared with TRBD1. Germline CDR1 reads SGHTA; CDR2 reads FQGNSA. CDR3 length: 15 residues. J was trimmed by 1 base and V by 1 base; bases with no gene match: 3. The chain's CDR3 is CASSLVGTENTEAFF. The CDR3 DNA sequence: TGTGCCAGCAGCTTAGTAGGGACAGAGAACACTGAAGCTTTCTTT.

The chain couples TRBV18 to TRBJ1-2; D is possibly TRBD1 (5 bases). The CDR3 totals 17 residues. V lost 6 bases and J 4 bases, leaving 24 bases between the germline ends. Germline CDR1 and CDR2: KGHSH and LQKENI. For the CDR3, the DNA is TGTGCCAGCTCGAATAGAAAGGAGACGGGGAGGGGCTATGGCTACACCTTC. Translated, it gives CASSNRKETGRGYGYTF.

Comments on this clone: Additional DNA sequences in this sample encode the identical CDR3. CDR3 DNA: TGTGCCAGCAGCTTCGGACGGGGATCCTACGAGCAGTACTTC. It specifies CASSFGRGSYEQYF. The J gene is TRBJ2-7, the V gene TRBV5-6; weak D call: TRBD2 (5 bases). There are 14 residues in the CDR3. Germline CDR1 reads SGHDT; CDR2 reads YYEEEE. The V end lost 2 bases, the J end lost 1 base, and 10 bases lay between the germline ends.

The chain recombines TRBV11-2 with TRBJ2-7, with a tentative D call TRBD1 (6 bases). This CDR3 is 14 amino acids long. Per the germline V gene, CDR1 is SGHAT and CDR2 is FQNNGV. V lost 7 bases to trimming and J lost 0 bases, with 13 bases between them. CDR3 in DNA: TGTGCCAGCACCCCCCGGGACACCTCCTACGAGCAGTACTTC. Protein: CASTPRDTSYEQYF.

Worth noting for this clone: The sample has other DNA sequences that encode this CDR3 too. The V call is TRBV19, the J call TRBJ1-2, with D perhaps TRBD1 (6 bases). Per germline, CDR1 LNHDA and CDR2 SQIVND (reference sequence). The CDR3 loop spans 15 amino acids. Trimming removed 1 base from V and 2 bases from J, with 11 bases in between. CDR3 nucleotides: TGTGCCAGTAGTATAGGGGGCACAGGGAACTATGGCTACACCTTC. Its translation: CASSIGGTGNYGYTF.

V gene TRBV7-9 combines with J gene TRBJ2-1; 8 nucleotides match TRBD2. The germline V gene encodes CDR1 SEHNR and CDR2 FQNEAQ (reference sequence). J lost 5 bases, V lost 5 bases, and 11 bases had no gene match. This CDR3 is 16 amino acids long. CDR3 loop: CASSPYLTGGDNEQFF. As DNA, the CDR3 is TGTGCCAGCAGCCCGTATCTGACGGGGGGGGACAATGAGCAGTTCTTC.

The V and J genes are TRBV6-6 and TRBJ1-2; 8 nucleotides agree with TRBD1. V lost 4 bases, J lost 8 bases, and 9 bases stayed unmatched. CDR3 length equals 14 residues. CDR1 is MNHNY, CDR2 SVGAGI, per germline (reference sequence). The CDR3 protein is CASSSSKDREGYTF. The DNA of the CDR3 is TGTGCCAGCAGTTCTTCCAAGGACAGGGAAGGCTACACCTTC.

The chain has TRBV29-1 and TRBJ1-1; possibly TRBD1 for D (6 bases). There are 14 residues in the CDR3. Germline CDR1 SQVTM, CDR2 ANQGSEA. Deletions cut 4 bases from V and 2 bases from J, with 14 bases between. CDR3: CSVAWDTSNTEAFF. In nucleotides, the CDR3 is TGCAGCGTTGCTTGGGACACTAGTAACACTGAAGCTTTCTTT.

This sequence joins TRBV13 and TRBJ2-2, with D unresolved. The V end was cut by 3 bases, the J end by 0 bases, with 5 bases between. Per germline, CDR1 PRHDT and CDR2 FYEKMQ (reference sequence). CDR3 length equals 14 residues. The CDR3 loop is CASSFNTNTGELFF. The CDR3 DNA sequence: TGTGCCAGCAGCTTTAACACGAACACCGGGGAGCTGTTTTTT.

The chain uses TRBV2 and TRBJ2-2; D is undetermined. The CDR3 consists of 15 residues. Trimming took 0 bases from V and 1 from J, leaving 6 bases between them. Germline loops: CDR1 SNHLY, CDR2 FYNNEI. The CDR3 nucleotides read TGTGCCAGCAGTGAAGCCAGGCTGAACACCGGGGAGCTGTTTTTT. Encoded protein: CASSEARLNTGELFF.

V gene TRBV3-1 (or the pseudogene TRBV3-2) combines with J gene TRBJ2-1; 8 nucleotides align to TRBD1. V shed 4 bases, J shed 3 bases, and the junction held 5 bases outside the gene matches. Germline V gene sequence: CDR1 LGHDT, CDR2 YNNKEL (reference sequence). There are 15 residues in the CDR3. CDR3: CASSRWTGRYNEQFF. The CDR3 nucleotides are TGTGCCAGCAGCCGCTGGACAGGGCGCTACAATGAGCAGTTCTTC.

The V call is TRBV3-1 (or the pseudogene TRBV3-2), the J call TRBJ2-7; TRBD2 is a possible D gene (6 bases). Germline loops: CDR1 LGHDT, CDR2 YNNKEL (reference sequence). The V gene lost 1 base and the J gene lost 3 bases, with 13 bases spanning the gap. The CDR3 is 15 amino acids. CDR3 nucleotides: TGTGCCAGCAGCCAAGTCGGGACTGGGGTCTACGAGCAGTACTTC. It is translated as CASSQVGTGVYEQYF.

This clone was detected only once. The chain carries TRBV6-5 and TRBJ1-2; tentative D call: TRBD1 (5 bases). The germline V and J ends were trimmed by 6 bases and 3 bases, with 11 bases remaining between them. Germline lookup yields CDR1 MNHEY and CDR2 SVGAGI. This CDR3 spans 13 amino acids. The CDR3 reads CASRPGGDYGYTF. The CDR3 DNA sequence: TGTGCCAGCAGACCCGGAGGGGACTATGGCTACACCTTC.

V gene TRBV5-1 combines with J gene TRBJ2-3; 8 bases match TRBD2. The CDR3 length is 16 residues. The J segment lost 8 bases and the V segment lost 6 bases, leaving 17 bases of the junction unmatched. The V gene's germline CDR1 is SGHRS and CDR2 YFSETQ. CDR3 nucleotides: TGCGCCAGCAACTCTTTAGCGGGGAGGGGGATTAGTACGCAGTATTTT. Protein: CASNSLAGRGISTQYF.

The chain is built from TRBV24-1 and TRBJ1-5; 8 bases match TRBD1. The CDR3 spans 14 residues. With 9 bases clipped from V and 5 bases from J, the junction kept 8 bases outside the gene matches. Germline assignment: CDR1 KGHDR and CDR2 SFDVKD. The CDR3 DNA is TGTGCCACCTCGGACAGGGAAAGGGATCAGCCCCAGCATTTT. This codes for CATSDRERDQPQHF.

CDR3 nucleotide sequence: TGCGCCAGCAGCCAAGAAGGGGCAGGGAGGATCGATGAGCAGTTCTTC. Translating gives CASSQEGAGRIDEQFF. The V gene is TRBV4-3, the J gene TRBJ2-1; maybe TRBD2 (6 bases). Trimming removed 0 bases at V and 8 bases at J, with 17 bases between. Per the germline V gene, CDR1 is LGHNA and CDR2 is YSLEER. This CDR3 has 16 residues.

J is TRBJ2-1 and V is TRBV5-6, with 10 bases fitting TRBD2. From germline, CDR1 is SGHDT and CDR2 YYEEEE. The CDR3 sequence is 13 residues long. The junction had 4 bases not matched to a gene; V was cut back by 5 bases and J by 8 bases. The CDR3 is CASSSGGRYEQFF. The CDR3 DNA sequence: TGTGCCAGCAGTAGCGGGGGGCGGTATGAGCAGTTCTTC.

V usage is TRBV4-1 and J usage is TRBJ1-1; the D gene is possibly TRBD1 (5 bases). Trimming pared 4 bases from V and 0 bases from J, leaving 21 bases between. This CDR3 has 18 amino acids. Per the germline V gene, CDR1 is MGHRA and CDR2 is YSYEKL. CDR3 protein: CASSPHLAGKVMNTEAFF. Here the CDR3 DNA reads TGCGCCAGCAGCCCCCATTTAGCAGGGAAAGTCATGAACACTGAAGCTTTCTTT.

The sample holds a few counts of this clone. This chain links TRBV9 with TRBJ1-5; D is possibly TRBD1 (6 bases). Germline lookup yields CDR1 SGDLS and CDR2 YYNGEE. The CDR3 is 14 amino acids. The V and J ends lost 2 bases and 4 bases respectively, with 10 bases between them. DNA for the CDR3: TGTGCCAGCAGCGTCGGGACACCGAATCAGCCCCAGCATTTT. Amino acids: CASSVGTPNQPQHF.

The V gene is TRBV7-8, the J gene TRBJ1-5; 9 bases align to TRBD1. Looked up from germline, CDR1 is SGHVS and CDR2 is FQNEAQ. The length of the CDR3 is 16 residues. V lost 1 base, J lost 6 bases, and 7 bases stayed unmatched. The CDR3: CASSLGQGGLRQPQHF. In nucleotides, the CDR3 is TGTGCCAGCAGCTTAGGACAGGGGGGTCTGCGTCAGCCCCAGCATTTT. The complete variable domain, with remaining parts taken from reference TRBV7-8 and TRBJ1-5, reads GAGVSQSPRYKVAKRGQDVALRCDPISGHVSLFWYQQALGQGPEFLTYFQNEAQLDKSGLPSDRFFAERPEGSVSTLKIQRTQQEDSAVYLCASSLGQGGLRQPQHFGDGTRLSIL.

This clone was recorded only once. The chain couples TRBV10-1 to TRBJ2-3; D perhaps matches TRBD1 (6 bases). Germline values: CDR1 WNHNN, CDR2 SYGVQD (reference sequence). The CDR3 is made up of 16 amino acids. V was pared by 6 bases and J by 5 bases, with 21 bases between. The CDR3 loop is CASSRERGNKGDTQYF. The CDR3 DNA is TGCGCCAGCAGCCGCGAGAGGGGGAACAAAGGAGATACGCAGTATTTT.

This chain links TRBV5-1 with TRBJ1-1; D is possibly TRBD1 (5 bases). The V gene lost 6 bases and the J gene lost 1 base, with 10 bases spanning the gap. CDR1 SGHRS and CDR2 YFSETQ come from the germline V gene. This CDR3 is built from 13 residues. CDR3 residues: CASTGTENTEAFF. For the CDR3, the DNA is TGCGCCAGCACCGGGACTGAGAACACTGAAGCTTTCTTT. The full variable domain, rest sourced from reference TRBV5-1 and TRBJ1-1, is KAGVTQTPRYLIKTRGQQVTLSCSPISGHRSVSWYQQTPGQGLQFLFEYFSETQRNKGNFPGRFSGRQFSNSRSEMNVSTLELGDSALYLCASTGTENTEAFFGQGTRLTVV.

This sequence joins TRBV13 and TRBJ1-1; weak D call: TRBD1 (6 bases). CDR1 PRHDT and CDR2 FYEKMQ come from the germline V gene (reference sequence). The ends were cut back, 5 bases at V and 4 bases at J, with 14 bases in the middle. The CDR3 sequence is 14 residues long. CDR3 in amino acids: CASSLNRVSTEAFF. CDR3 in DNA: TGTGCCAGCAGCCTCAACAGGGTGAGCACTGAAGCTTTCTTT.